This T cell receptor (beta chain) was sequenced during a study of prognosis after radiotherapy for stage I lung cancer. Study at large: Whereas 11 to 12 patients had adenocarcinoma, squamous cell carcinoma was the tumor in 6 or 7. The biologically effective dose of the SBRT radiotherapy was at least 100 Gy, given over 3 to 5 fractions.

Researchers used two-round multiplex PCR to amplify TCR beta CDR3 starting from genomic DNA. First-round PCR used primers specific to each TRBV and TRBJ gene. TCRdb re-derived calls from the multiplex PCR reads in MiXCR, one entry per CDR3 protein. The data show tens of thousands of distinct CDR3 sequences, around 43% seen once. Prior chemotherapy, radiotherapy and other malignancies were absent; CT and PET/CT showed node-negative disease. The blood draw at each of two time points yielded roughly 5.9 milliliters of peripheral blood. This clonotype was seen repeatedly, ten times or more. This clone may be a read error of a much larger clone one base away. CDR3 length: 12 residues. The germline V gene encodes CDR1 SNHLY and CDR2 FYNNEI.

This material consisted of PBMCs, taken before or after stereotactic body radiation therapy (not recorded which). The TCR comes from a donor of 50 years or more with non-small cell lung cancer. This rearrangement joins TRBV2 to TRBJ2-1; D unclear. CDR3 residues: CASTEENNEQFF. For the CDR3, the DNA is TGTGCCAGCACTGAAGAAAACAATGAGCAGTTCTTC.